These T cell receptor beta chains were read from a single sample in a study of response to subunit inactivated influenza vaccine. TCRdb redid the calling of the RT-PCR reads with MiXCR, one entry per CDR3 protein. The profile covers around 850,000 distinct CDR3 sequences, with 18% appearing a single time and 9.5% to 13% taken by the ten largest. The starting material was PBMCs from blood, obtained roughly 5 days after vaccination. These receptors came from a man aged 50 to 60 who received an inactivated influenza vaccine. CDR3s include the opening cysteine and the closing phenylalanine or tryptophan. The D gene is left open where the match is weak. A clone size is listed for some rows: how often the clone was seen (once, few, many), or a class if it is expanded.

>TRBJ2-1|NA|TRBV12-3/TRBV12-4|TRBD2
CASRPTSGGIHEQFF
TGTGCCAGCAGGCCAACTAGCGGGGGGATCCATGAGCAGTTCTTC
>TRBJ1-1|few|TRBV6-5|NA
CASSYSAGSLNTEAFF
TGTGCCAGCAGTTACTCGGCGGGGAGCCTAAACACTGAAGCTTTCTTT
>TRBJ2-3|few|TRBV4-3|NA
CASSQEGRATDTQYF
TGCGCCAGCAGCCAAGAAGGCAGGGCAACAGATACGCAGTATTTT
>TRBJ2-7|many|TRBV5-4|TRBD1
CASSLPGQGVYEQYF
TGTGCCAGCAGTCTGCCGGGACAGGGAGTGTACGAGCAGTACTTC
>TRBJ1-5|NA|TRBV28|TRBD1
CASSTWGTGNQPQHF
TGTGCCAGCAGCACTTGGGGGACAGGCAATCAGCCCCAGCATTTT
>TRBJ2-2|NA|TRBV5-1|NA
CASGGATKTGELFF
TGCGCCAGCGGTGGGGCCACAAAAACCGGGGAGCTGTTTTTT
>TRBJ2-2|few|TRBV10-3|TRBD2
CAISGLAGGPGELFF
TGTGCCATCAGTGGACTAGCGGGGGGACCCGGGGAGCTGTTTTTT
>TRBJ2-5|few|TRBV29-1|NA
CSVVNPGRETQYF
TGCAGCGTTGTAAATCCTGGGCGGGAGACCCAGTACTTC
>TRBJ2-7|few|TRBV5-1|TRBD2
CASSYGTSGIGEQYF
TGCGCCAGCAGTTACGGGACTAGCGGGATTGGCGAGCAGTACTTC
>TRBJ2-7|few|TRBV7-6|NA
CASSLEGRGSYEQYF
TGTGCCAGCAGCTTGGAAGGCAGGGGATCCTACGAGCAGTACTTC